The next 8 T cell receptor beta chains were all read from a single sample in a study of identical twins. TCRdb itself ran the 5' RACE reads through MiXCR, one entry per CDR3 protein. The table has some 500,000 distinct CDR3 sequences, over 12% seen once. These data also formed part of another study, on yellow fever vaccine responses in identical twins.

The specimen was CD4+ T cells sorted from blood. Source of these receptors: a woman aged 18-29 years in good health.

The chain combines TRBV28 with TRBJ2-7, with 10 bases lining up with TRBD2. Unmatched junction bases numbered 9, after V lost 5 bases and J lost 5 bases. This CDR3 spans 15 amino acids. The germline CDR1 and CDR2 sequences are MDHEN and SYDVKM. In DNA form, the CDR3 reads TGTGCCAGCAGTGGGGCTAGCGGGAGTATCCACGAGCAGTACTTC. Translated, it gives CASSGASGSIHEQYF.

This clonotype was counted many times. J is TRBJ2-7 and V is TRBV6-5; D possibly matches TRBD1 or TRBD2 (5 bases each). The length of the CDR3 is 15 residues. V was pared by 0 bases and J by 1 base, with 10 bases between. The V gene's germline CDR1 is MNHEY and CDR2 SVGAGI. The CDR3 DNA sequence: TGTGCCAGCAGTTACTCGCCATGGGGGTCCTACGAGCAGTACTTC. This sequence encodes CASSYSPWGSYEQYF.

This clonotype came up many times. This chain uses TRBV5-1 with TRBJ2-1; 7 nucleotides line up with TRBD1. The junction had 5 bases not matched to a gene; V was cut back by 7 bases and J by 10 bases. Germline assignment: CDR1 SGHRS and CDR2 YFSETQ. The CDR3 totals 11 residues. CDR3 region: CASANRGEQFF. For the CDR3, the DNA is TGCGCCAGCGCAAACAGGGGCGAGCAGTTCTTC.

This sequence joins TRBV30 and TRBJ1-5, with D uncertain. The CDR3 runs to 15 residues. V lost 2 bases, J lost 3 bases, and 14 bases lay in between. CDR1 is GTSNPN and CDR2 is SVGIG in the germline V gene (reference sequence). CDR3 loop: CAWSTGGTHNQPQHF. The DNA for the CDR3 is TGTGCCTGGAGTACTGGCGGCACCCACAATCAGCCCCAGCATTTT.

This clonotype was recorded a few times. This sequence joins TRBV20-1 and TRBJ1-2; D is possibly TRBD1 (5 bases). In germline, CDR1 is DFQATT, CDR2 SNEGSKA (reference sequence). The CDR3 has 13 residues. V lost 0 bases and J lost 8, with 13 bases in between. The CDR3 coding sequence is TGCAGTGCTAGAGATCCGGCAGGGTGGGGCTACACCTTC. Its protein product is CSARDPAGWGYTF.

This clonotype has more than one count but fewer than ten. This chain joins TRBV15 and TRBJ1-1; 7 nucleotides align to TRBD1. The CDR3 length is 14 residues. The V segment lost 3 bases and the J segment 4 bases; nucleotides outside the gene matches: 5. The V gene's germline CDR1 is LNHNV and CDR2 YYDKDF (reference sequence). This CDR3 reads CATSRIRGSTEAFF. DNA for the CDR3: TGTGCCACCAGCAGGATCAGGGGGAGCACTGAAGCTTTCTTT.

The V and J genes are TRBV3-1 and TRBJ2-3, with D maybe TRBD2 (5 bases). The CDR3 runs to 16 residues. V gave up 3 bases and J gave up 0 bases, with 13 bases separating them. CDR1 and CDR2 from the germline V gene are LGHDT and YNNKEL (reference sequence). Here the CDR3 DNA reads TGTGCCAGCAGCCACATTACTAGTACGAGCACAGATACGCAGTATTTT. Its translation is CASSHITSTSTDTQYF.

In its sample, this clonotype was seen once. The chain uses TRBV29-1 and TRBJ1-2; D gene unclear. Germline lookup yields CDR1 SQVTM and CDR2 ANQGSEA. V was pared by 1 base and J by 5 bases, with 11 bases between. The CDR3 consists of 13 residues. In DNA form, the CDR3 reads TGCAGCGTTGAAGGGGAGTTACCATATGGCTACACCTTC. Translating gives CSVEGELPYGYTF.